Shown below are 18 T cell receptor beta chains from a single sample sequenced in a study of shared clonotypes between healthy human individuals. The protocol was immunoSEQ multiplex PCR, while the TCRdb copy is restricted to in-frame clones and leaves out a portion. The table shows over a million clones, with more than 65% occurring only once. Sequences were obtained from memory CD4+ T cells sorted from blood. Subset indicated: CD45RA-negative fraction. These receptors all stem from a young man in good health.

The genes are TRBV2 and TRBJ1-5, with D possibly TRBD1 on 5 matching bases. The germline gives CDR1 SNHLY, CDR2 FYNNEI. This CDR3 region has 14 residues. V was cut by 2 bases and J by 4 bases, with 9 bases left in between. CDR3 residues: CASSERQLNQPQHF. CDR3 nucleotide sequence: TGTGCCAGCAGTGAACGACAGTTAAATCAGCCCCAGCATTTT.

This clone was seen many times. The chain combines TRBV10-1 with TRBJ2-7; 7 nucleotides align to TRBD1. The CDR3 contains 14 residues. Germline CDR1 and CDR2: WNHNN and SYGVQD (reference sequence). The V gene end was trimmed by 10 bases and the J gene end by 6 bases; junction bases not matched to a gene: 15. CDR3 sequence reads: CATSAGTVDSEQYF. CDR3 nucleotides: TGCGCCACCTCAGCCGGGACAGTGGATAGCGAGCAGTACTTC.

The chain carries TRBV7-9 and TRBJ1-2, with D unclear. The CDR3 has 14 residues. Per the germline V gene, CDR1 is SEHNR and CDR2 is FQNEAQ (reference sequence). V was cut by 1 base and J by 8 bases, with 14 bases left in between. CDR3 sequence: CASSLGGQVIGYTF. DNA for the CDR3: TGTGCCAGCAGCTTAGGCGGCCAGGTTATAGGCTACACCTTC. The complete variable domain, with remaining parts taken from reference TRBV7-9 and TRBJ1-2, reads DTGVSQNPRHKITKRGQNVTFRCDPISEHNRLYWYRQTLGQGPEFLTYFQNEAQLEKSRLLSDRFSAERPKGSFSTLEIQRTEQGDSAMYLCASSLGGQVIGYTFGSGTRLTVV.

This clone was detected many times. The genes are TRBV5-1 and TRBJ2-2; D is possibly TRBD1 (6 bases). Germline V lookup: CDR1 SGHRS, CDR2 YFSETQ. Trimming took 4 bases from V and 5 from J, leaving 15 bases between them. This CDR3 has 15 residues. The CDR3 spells CASSDAQGYTGELFF. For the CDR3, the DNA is TGCGCCAGCAGCGACGCACAGGGATATACCGGGGAGCTGTTTTTT.

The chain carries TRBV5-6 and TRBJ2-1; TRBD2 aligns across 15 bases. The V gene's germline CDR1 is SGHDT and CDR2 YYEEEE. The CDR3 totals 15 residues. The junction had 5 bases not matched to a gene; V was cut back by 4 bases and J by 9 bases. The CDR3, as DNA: TGTGCCAGCAGCCCGGGACTAGCGGGAGGAAGTGAGCAGTTCTTC. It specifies CASSPGLAGGSEQFF.

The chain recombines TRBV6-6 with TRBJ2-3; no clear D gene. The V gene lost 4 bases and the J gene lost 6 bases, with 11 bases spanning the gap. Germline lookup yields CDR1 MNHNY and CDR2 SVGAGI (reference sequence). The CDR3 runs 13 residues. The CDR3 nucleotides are TGTGCCAGCAGTTTTCGTCACACGGATACGCAGTATTTT. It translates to CASSFRHTDTQYF.

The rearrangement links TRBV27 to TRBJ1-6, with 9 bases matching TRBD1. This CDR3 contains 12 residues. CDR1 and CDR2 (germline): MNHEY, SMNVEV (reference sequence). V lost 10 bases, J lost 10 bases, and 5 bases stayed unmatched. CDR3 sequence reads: CATRTGASPLHF. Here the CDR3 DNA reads TGTGCCACCAGGACAGGGGCCTCACCCCTCCACTTT.

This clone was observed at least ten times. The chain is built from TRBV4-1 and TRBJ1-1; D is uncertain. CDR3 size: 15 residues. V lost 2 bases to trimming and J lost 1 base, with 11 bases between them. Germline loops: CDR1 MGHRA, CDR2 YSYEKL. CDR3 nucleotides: TGCGCCAGCAGCCAAAATAGACGACAGAACACTGAAGCTTTCTTT. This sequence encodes CASSQNRRQNTEAFF.

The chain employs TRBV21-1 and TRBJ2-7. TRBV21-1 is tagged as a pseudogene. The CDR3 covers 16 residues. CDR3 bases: TGTGCCAGCAGCACCCTTACAGGAGGTGGATCCTACGAGCAGTACTTC. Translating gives CASSTLTGGGSYEQYF.

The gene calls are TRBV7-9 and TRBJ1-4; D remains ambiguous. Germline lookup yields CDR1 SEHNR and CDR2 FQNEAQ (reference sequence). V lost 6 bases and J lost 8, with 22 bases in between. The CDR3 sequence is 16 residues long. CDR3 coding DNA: TGTGCCAGCAGGCAACAATCAGGTATGGTACGGGAAAAACTGTTTTTT. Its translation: CASRQQSGMVREKLFF.

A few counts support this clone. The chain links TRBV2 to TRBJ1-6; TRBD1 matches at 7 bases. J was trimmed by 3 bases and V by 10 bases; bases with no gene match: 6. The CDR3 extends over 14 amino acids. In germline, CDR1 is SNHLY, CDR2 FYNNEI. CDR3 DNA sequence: TGTGCCACCACCGGGACAGACTATAATTCACCCCTCCACTTT. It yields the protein CATTGTDYNSPLHF.

The CDR3 is CAWSVGSSGVETQYF. The CDR3 nucleotides read TGTGCCTGGAGTGTAGGCTCTAGCGGGGTCGAGACCCAGTACTTC. The V gene is TRBV30, the J gene TRBJ2-5, with 9 bases lining up with TRBD2. The CDR3 runs to 15 residues. The V segment lost 0 bases and the J segment 5 bases; nucleotides outside the gene matches: 7. Per germline, CDR1 GTSNPN and CDR2 SVGIG (reference sequence).

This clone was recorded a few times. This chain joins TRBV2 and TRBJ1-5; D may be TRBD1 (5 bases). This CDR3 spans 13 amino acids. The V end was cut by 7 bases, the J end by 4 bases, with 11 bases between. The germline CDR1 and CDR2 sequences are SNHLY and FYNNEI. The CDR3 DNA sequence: TGTGCCAGCAAGGGACTTCCTAATCAGCCCCAGCATTTT. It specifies CASKGLPNQPQHF.

The CDR3 loop reads CASSFAGGTEAFF. In DNA form, the CDR3 reads TGTGCCAGCAGTTTCGCAGGGGGCACTGAAGCTTTCTTT. The rearrangement uses TRBV7-6 and TRBJ1-1, with TRBD1 matching over 7 bases. V shed 6 bases, J shed 4 bases, and the junction held 5 bases outside the gene matches. Germline CDR1 is SGHVS and CDR2 is FNYEAQ. CDR3 length: 13 residues.

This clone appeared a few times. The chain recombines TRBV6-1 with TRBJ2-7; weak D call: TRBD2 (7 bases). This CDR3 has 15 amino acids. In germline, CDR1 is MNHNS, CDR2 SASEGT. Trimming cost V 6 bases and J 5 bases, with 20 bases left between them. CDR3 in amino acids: CASRSKSGGANEQYF. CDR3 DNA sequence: TGTGCCAGCAGGTCCAAAAGTGGGGGGGCAAACGAGCAGTACTTC.

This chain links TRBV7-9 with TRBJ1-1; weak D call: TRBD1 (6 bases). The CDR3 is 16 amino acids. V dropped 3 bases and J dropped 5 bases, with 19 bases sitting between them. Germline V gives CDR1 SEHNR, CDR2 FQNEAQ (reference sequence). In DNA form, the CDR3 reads TGTGCCAGCAGCTTTATGACAGGAGGTCCTGGTACTGAAGCTTTCTTT. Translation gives CASSFMTGGPGTEAFF.

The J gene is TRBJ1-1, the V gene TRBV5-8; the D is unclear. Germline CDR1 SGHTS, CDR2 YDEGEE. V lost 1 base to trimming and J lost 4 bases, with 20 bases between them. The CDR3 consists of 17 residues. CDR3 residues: CASSLLVAVGVFTEAFF. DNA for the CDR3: TGTGCCAGCAGCTTGCTCGTAGCCGTAGGCGTCTTCACTGAAGCTTTCTTT.

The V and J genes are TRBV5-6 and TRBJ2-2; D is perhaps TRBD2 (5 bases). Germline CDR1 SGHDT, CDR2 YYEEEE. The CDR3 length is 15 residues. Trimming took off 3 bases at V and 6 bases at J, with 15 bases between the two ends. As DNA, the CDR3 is TGTGCCAGCAGCTCGTTGCGGGTGAGGGCCGGGGAGCTGTTTTTT. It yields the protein CASSSLRVRAGELFF.